The 4 T cell receptor beta chains in this list originate from one sample, sequenced in a study of glioma-infiltrating T cells. The iRepertoire nested amplicon-rescue multiplex PCR amplified TCR alpha and beta CDR3s from RNA. From the multiplex PCR reads, TCRdb called clonotypes with MiXCR, one entry per CDR3 protein. The table has approximately 190,000 distinct CDR3 sequences, over 30% seen once. The specimen sequenced was glioma tissue, nonneoplastic brain tissue, or PBMCs (not recorded which). Receptors were obtained from a human donor with low-grade glioma or glioblastoma, undergoing nonglioma brain surgery, or in good health (not recorded which).

The table lists this clonotype with many counts. Here the CDR3 DNA reads TGTGCCAGCAGTCCACTAACCGCGGGAGGCAATCAGCCCCAGCATTTT. Protein product: CASSPLTAGGNQPQHF. The chain has TRBV27 and TRBJ1-5; D not certain. Trimming took 5 bases from V and 2 from J, leaving 16 bases between them. Germline V lookup: CDR1 MNHEY, CDR2 SMNVEV (reference sequence). The CDR3 extends over 16 amino acids.

The table lists this clonotype with many counts. V gene TRBV10-3 combines with J gene TRBJ1-5; D is undetermined. Trimming removed 6 bases at V and 0 bases at J, with 18 bases between. The CDR3 length is 17 residues. CDR1 ENHRY and CDR2 SYGVKD come from the germline V gene. CDR3 amino acids: CAIRAEAESYSNQPQHF. CDR3 DNA: TGTGCCATCAGGGCCGAAGCAGAAAGTTATAGCAATCAGCCCCAGCATTTT.

The CDR3 DNA follows: TGTGCCAGCAGACAGGGGGGGACCTCGAACACCGGGGAGCTGTTTTTT. Translation: CASRQGGTSNTGELFF. The chain links TRBV5-4 to TRBJ2-2, with TRBD1 as a possible D gene (8 bases). Trimming shortened V by 5 bases and J by 0 bases, and 14 bases separated the two germline ends. Germline lookup yields CDR1 SGHNT and CDR2 YYREEE (reference sequence). The CDR3 contains 16 residues.

There are many counts of this clonotype. The chain links TRBV2 to TRBJ2-7; 11 nucleotides align to TRBD1. V lost 10 bases, J lost 3 bases, and 8 bases stayed unmatched. CDR1 is SNHLY, CDR2 FYNNEI, per germline. This CDR3 is 14 amino acids long. The CDR3 loop is CATLPGQGDYEQYF. CDR3 sequence (DNA): TGTGCCACCTTACCGGGACAGGGGGACTACGAGCAGTACTTC.